This T cell receptor beta chain was documented in a study of T cells after yellow fever vaccination. Study-level points and caveats: Sorted repertoires could include abundant contaminating clonotypes from bulk cells. Post-booster reappearance was seen for most primary-vaccination clones (about 96% CD4, around 88% CD8). Faster peaking, at day 5 versus 15, marked a secondary response that was weaker.

Template-switching 5'RACE yielded the TCR cDNA; a universal primer site and UMIs were added in the process. One entry per CDR3 protein results from TCRdb running MiXCR on the 5' RACE reads. This sample yields just over 250,000 distinct CDR3 sequences, of which 5.2% are seen a single time; less than 3.5% belongs to the top ten. Germline loops: CDR1 SEHNR, CDR2 FQNEAQ (reference sequence). Trimming removed 11 bases at V and 8 bases at J, with 18 bases between. This CDR3 contains 12 residues. This clonotype appeared a few times. Its antigen is currently unknown. The chain uses TRBV7-9 and TRBJ1-1; D perhaps matches TRBD1 (5 bases). The TCR originated in a young man who received the YFV17D yellow fever vaccine. The sequencing used CD4+ T cells sorted from PBMCs, collected on the day of the yellow fever booster vaccination. The CDR3 loop is CACRQKDQEAFF. The CDR3 DNA is TGTGCCTGCCGACAGAAAGATCAGGAAGCTTTCTTT.